This T cell receptor beta chain was captured in a study of blood T cell repertoires in COVID-19. The CDR3 covers 17 residues. From germline, CDR1 is MNHEY and CDR2 SMNVEV (reference sequence). Between the trimmed V and J ends, which lost 5 bases and 3 bases, there was a span of 22 bases. Profiling relied on immunoSEQ multiplex PCR, and the TCRdb table lists in-frame clones only, not all of them. This sample has around 280,000 clones, with 90% found just once. Sequencing used PBMCs or T cells enriched from blood (not recorded which). The clonotype comes from a woman between 18 and 30 years old with acute COVID-19. The rearrangement joins TRBV27 to TRBJ1-1, with a possible D match to TRBD1 (5 bases). As DNA, the CDR3 is TGTGCCAGCAGTCCCTTAAGTGGTCTAGGGGTTTACACTGAAGCTTTCTTT. Translated, it gives CASSPLSGLGVYTEAFF.